Shown below are 20 T cell receptor beta chains from a single sample sequenced in a study of OX40 agonist ivuxolimab in advanced cancers. Sequencing was performed with immunoSEQ multiplex PCR; in TCRdb, only in-frame clones are kept and a portion is missing. The sample lists about 38,000 clones; 89% were seen once. The sample was CD4+ or CD8+ T cells sorted from blood, taken in a trial of the OX40 agonist ivuxolimab. The receptors stem from an adult with an advanced solid tumor such as melanoma, head and neck, liver or kidney cancer.

V and J are TRBV28 and TRBJ2-5, with 10 bases identical to TRBD2. Looked up from germline, CDR1 is MDHEN and CDR2 is SYDVKM. The CDR3 is 17 residues long. J was trimmed by 5 bases and V by 4 bases; bases with no gene match: 13. The CDR3 sequence: CASSYHPAGGLWETQYF. The CDR3 region has the DNA TGTGCCAGCAGTTACCACCCAGCGGGGGGGCTTTGGGAGACCCAGTACTTC.

This chain uses TRBV28 with TRBJ1-3; 8 positions match TRBD1. The CDR3 spans 17 residues. CDR1 is MDHEN and CDR2 is SYDVKM in the germline V gene. V was clipped by 2 bases and J by 4 bases; unmatched bases: 10. The CDR3 is CASSLRYTGGVGNTIYF. DNA for the CDR3: TGTGCCAGCAGTTTACGTTATACAGGGGGAGTCGGAAACACCATATATTTT.

This clone came up a few times. The chain is built from TRBV6-1 and TRBJ2-7, with unresolved D. CDR1 and CDR2 from the germline V gene are MNHNS and SASEGT. The CDR3 spans 14 residues. Deletions cut 6 bases from V and 5 bases from J, with 17 bases between. The CDR3 protein is CASRDQAYLNEQYF. CDR3 in DNA: TGTGCCAGCAGAGACCAGGCGTACTTGAACGAGCAGTACTTC.

The rearrangement joins TRBV9 to TRBJ2-7; unclear D gene. The germline gives CDR1 SGDLS, CDR2 YYNGEE. V was cut by 3 bases and J by 2 bases, with 9 bases left in between. The length of the CDR3 is 13 residues. The CDR3 reads CASSAENAYEQYF. Here the CDR3 DNA reads TGTGCCAGCAGCGCGGAGAACGCCTACGAGCAGTACTTC.

The V and J genes are TRBV7-9 and TRBJ1-1; 8 bases are a match to TRBD1. Germline CDR1 and CDR2: SEHNR and FQNEAQ (reference sequence). The length of the CDR3 is 14 residues. The junction had 3 bases not matched to a gene; V was cut back by 2 bases and J by 4 bases. CDR3 amino acids: CASSLPTGGTEAFF. The CDR3 coding sequence is TGTGCCAGCAGCTTACCTACAGGGGGCACTGAAGCTTTCTTT.

This chain joins TRBV7-8 and TRBJ2-7; 10 bases match TRBD1. Germline CDR1 and CDR2: SGHVS and FQNEAQ. Trimming took 11 bases from V and 5 from J; bases not matched to a gene: 9. The CDR3 covers 13 residues. CDR3 coding DNA: TGTGCCGGGGCTACGACAGGGGGCAACGAGCAGTACTTC. This encodes CAGATTGGNEQYF. Complete variable domain (other parts from reference TRBV7-8 and TRBJ2-7): GAGVSQSPRYKVAKRGQDVALRCDPISGHVSLFWYQQALGQGPEFLTYFQNEAQLDKSGLPSDRFFAERPEGSVSTLKIQRTQQEDSAVYLCAGATTGGNEQYFGPGTRLTVT.

CDR3 sequence: CAISGGTGGSNTGELFF. The DNA for the CDR3 is TGTGCCATCAGTGGGGGGACAGGGGGCTCGAACACCGGGGAGCTGTTTTTT. The chain recombines TRBV10-3 with TRBJ2-2, with TRBD1 matching 12 bases. Germline V gives CDR1 ENHRY, CDR2 SYGVKD. After removal of 4 bases from V and 0 bases from J, the junction contained 3 bases not matched to a gene. The CDR3 is 17 amino acids.

The chain recombines TRBV7-2 with TRBJ1-2, with TRBD1 as a possible D gene (5 bases). Germline loops: CDR1 SGHTA, CDR2 FQGNSA. This CDR3 region has 16 residues. Trimming removed 5 bases at V and 6 bases at J, with 22 bases between. This CDR3 is CASSPGLSFGSDGYTF. The CDR3 DNA reads as TGTGCCAGCAGCCCGGGACTGTCCTTTGGGAGTGATGGCTACACCTTC.

This clone appeared once. The chain is built from TRBV28 and TRBJ1-5, with D possibly being TRBD1 (5 bases). Trimming cost V 3 bases and J 6 bases, with 15 bases left between them. CDR1 and CDR2 (germline): MDHEN, SYDVKM. This CDR3 has 15 residues. DNA for the CDR3: TGTGCCAGCAGTTTTCAGGGAGGTATGAGTCAGCCCCAGCATTTT. Translating gives CASSFQGGMSQPQHF.

This clone appeared once. This chain connects TRBV29-1 to TRBJ2-7; D perhaps matches TRBD1 (6 bases). Germline V gene sequence: CDR1 SQVTM, CDR2 ANQGSEA. V lost 7 bases, J lost 4 bases, and 17 bases lay in between. CDR3 length: 13 residues. The DNA for the CDR3 is TGCAGCGCCCTGGGGGCCCGGGCGTACGAGCAGTACTTC. Encoded protein: CSALGARAYEQYF.

The chain has TRBV5-1 and TRBJ1-5; D unresolved. Germline values: CDR1 SGHRS, CDR2 YFSETQ. The V end lost 1 base, the J end lost 5 bases, and 13 bases lay between the germline ends. The CDR3 spans 15 residues. DNA for the CDR3: TGCGCCAGCAGCTTGAGGGCCCAAGGTGATCAGCCCCAGCATTTT. Amino acids: CASSLRAQGDQPQHF.

The J gene is TRBJ1-1, the V gene TRBV7-8, with 7 bases aligning to TRBD1. Germline V CDR1 and CDR2: SGHVS, FQNEAQ. Trimming removed 7 bases from V and 0 bases from J; junction bases left unmatched: 8. CDR3 length equals 15 residues. The CDR3 DNA sequence: TGTGCCAGCACCTTTCCGGGACAGATGAACACTGAAGCTTTCTTT. This encodes CASTFPGQMNTEAFF.

V and J are TRBV27 and TRBJ1-2; D is perhaps TRBD1 (5 bases). V lost 5 bases and J lost 6, with 16 bases in between. Germline-derived CDR1 and CDR2 are MNHEY and SMNVEV (reference sequence). CDR3 length: 14 residues. CDR3 protein: CASSRSGGTDGYTF. DNA for the CDR3: TGTGCCAGCAGTCGCTCCGGCGGGACGGATGGCTACACCTTC.

This clone was counted between two and nine times. This sequence joins TRBV6-1 and TRBJ1-2; 7 positions match TRBD1. This CDR3 is built from 12 residues. Per germline, CDR1 MNHNS and CDR2 SASEGT. Unmatched junction bases numbered 0, after V lost 4 bases and J lost 4 bases. The CDR3 spells CASSGDSYGYTF. CDR3 sequence (DNA): TGTGCCAGCAGTGGGGACAGCTATGGCTACACCTTC.

V gene TRBV6-5 combines with J gene TRBJ1-2; D might be TRBD1 (6 bases). The CDR3 has 13 residues. Germline-derived CDR1 and CDR2 are MNHEY and SVGAGI. With 6 bases removed from V and 7 bases from J, the gap between germline ends came to 15 bases. The DNA for the CDR3 is TGTGCCAGCAGCCGCGGACAGTGGGCTGGCTACACCTTC. The encoded protein is CASSRGQWAGYTF.

This clone was detected only a few times. This rearrangement joins TRBV29-1 to TRBJ1-2; 7 bases are a match to TRBD1. Trimming took 1 base from V and 8 from J; bases not matched to a gene: 1. The CDR3 extends over 11 amino acids. Looked up from germline, CDR1 is SQVTM and CDR2 is ANQGSEA. In DNA form, the CDR3 reads TGCAGCGTTGAAGGGGACAGCGGCTACACCTTC. It specifies CSVEGDSGYTF.

The rearrangement uses TRBV7-8 and TRBJ2-5; possibly TRBD2 for D (6 bases). Looked up from germline, CDR1 is SGHVS and CDR2 is FQNEAQ. The germline V and J ends were trimmed by 0 bases and 0 bases, with 11 bases remaining between them. The CDR3 extends over 16 amino acids. In DNA, the CDR3 is TGTGCCAGCAGCTTAGCGGCGGGGAGGTACCAAGAGACCCAGTACTTC. Amino acid sequence: CASSLAAGRYQETQYF.

The chain joins TRBV27 to TRBJ2-7; 7 positions agree with TRBD1. The CDR3 extends over 13 amino acids. From germline, CDR1 is MNHEY and CDR2 SMNVEV (reference sequence). Unmatched junction bases numbered 5, after V lost 6 bases and J lost 3 bases. Here the CDR3 reads CASSDRVRYEQYF. The DNA for the CDR3 is TGTGCCAGCAGCGACAGGGTGCGCTACGAGCAGTACTTC.

The table lists this clone with a count of one. The chain couples TRBV6-5 to TRBJ1-2, with 9 positions matching TRBD1. Germline CDR1 MNHEY, CDR2 SVGAGI. V shed 6 bases and J 7 bases; nucleotides not matched to a gene: 9. The CDR3 totals 14 residues. CDR3: CASSTGQGLFGYTF. CDR3 nucleotides: TGTGCCAGCAGCACGGGACAGGGACTTTTTGGCTACACCTTC.

This rearrangement joins TRBV7-9 to TRBJ1-5; 8 nucleotides line up with TRBD1. Germline loops: CDR1 SEHNR, CDR2 FQNEAQ (reference sequence). CDR3 length: 15 residues. V lost 3 bases to trimming and J lost 3 bases; unmatched junction nucleotides: 4. DNA of the CDR3: TGTGCCAGCAGCTTGGACAGGGAATACAATCAGCCCCAGCATTTT. Encoded protein: CASSLDREYNQPQHF.